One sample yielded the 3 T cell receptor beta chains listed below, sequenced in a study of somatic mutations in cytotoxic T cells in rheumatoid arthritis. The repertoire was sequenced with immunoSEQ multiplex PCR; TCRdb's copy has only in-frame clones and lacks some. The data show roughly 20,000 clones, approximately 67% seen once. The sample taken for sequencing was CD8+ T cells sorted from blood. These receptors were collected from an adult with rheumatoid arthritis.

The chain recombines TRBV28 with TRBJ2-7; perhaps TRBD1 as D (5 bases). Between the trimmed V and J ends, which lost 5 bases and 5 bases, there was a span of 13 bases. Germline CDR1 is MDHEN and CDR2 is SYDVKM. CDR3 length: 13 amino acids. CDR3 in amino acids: CASSLDTVHEQYF. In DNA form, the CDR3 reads TGTGCCAGCAGTCTGGACACCGTCCACGAGCAGTACTTC.

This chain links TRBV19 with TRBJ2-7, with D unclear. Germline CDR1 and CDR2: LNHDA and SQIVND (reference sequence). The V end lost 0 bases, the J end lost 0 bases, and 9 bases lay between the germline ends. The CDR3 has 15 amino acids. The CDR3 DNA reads TGTGCCAGTAGTATAGATCGATCGGACTCCTACGAGCAGTACTTC. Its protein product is CASSIDRSDSYEQYF.

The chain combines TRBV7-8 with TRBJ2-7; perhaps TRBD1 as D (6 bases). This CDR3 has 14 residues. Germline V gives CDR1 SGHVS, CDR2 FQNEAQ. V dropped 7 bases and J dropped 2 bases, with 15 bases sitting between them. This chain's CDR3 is CASTKSGHTYEQYF. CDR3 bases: TGTGCCAGCACCAAGTCGGGACACACCTACGAGCAGTACTTC.